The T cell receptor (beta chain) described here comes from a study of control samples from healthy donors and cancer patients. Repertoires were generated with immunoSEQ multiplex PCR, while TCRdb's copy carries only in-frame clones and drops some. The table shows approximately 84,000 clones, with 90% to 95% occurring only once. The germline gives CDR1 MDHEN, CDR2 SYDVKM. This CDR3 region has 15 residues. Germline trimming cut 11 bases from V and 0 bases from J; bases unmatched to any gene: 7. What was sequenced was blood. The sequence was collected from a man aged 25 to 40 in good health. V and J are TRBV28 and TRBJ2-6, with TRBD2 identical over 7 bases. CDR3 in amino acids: CAGGGGRSGANVLTF. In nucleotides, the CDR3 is TGTGCCGGAGGCGGGGGTCGCTCTGGGGCCAACGTCCTGACTTTC. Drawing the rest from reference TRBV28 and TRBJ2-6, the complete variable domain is DVKVTQSSRYLVKRTGEKVFLECVQDMDHENMFWYRQDPGLGLRLIYFSYDVKMKEKGDIPEGYSVSREKKERFSLILESASTNQTSMYLCAGGGGRSGANVLTFGAGSRLTVL.